Listed below are T cell receptor beta chains from one sample, sequenced in a study of ipilimumab plus nivolumab after autologous stem cell transplantation. This table comes from immunoSEQ multiplex PCR, and its TCRdb copy is limited to in-frame clones, with some not included. The table has about 12,000 clones, approximately 69% seen once. Sequenced material: PBMCs, taken in a trial of ipilimumab plus nivolumab as post-transplant consolidation. The receptors originated from a male donor with diffuse large B-cell lymphoma. The CDR3 runs from the conserved cysteine through the conserved F or W. The order of the fields is J gene, clone size, V gene, D gene, CDR3 DNA, CDR3 protein. D genes are given only for firm matches. Only part of the rows carry a size: once, few, many, or a class if the clone is expanded.

>TRBJ1-1|NA|TRBV10-3|TRBD1
TGTGCCATCGGACAGGGGGGTGATGAAGCTTTCTTT
CAIGQGGDEAFF
>TRBJ2-3|NA|TRBV5-4|NA
TGTGCCAGCAGCTCCCGGGCGATTGGGACAGATACGCAGTATTTT
CASSSRAIGTDTQYF
>TRBJ2-7|NA|TRBV5-1|NA
TGCGCCAGCAGCTTTAACTACGAGCAGTACTTC
CASSFNYEQYF
>TRBJ2-4|NA|TRBV7-8|TRBD2
TGTGCCAGCAGCTTAGGGACTAGCGGGAGTACGAACATTCAGTACTTC
CASSLGTSGSTNIQYF
>TRBJ2-7|medium-sized|TRBV27|TRBD2
TGTGCCAGCAGTCCCCGCGGGGGGCTTTGGTCCTACGAGCAGTACTTC
CASSPRGGLWSYEQYF
>TRBJ2-5|once|TRBV7-3|NA
TGTGCCAGCAGCCCACGGGGTCGGGAGACCCAGTACTTC
CASSPRGRETQYF
>TRBJ2-7|once|TRBV25-1|TRBD1
TGTGCCAGCAGCCTTGACCTCATGACAGGGGCCTACGAGCAGTACTTC
CASSLDLMTGAYEQYF
>TRBJ2-7|NA|TRBV10-3|NA
TGTGCCATCAGTGTTGGGGGCGAGCAGTACTTC
CAISVGGEQYF
>TRBJ2-1|NA|TRBV4-1|TRBD2
TGCGCCAGCAGAGGGCTAGCGGGGGGAAACTACAATGAGCAGTTCTTC
CASRGLAGGNYNEQFF
>TRBJ2-2|NA|TRBV27|TRBD2
TGTGCCAGCAGAATGGGGGGGGCCGGGGAGCTGTTTTTT
CASRMGGAGELFF
>TRBJ2-7|once|TRBV7-9|NA
TGTGCCAGCAGCTTATCAATAGCTGACGAGCAGTACTTC
CASSLSIADEQYF
>TRBJ2-3|NA|TRBV15|TRBD1
TGTGCCACCAAACGTGGCGGGACAGGGTACACAGATACGCAGTATTTT
CATKRGGTGYTDTQYF
>TRBJ2-7|few|TRBV2|NA
TGTGCCAGCAGGAAGGCTAGCTCCTACGAGCAGTACTTC
CASRKASSYEQYF
>TRBJ1-3|NA|TRBV10-3|NA
TGTGCCATCAGTCCCGCCAGGGGCGGAAACACCATATATTTT
CAISPARGGNTIYF
>TRBJ2-1|NA|TRBV9|NA
TGTGCCAGCAGCGGGTCAACTAGCCGAACCTACAATGAGCAGTTCTTC
CASSGSTSRTYNEQFF
>TRBJ2-3|NA|TRBV9|NA
TGTGCCAGCAGCAGAGGCGCAGATACGCAGTATTTT
CASSRGADTQYF
>TRBJ2-7|once|TRBV27|NA
TGTGCCAGCAGTTTAACGGTATCCTACGAGCAGTACTTC
CASSLTVSYEQYF
>TRBJ1-5|NA|TRBV28|TRBD1
TGTGCCAGCAGTTTATGGCGGACAGGGGGCAATCAGCCCCAGCATTTT
CASSLWRTGGNQPQHF
>TRBJ1-5|NA|TRBV5-8|NA
TGTGCCAGCAGCTTCGGGCCTCGGAATCAGCCCCAGCATTTT
CASSFGPRNQPQHF
>TRBJ1-1|medium-sized|TRBV19|NA
TGTGCCAGTAGTATCTCCTCCCAAGCTTTGAACACTGAAGCTTTCTTT
CASSISSQALNTEAFF
>TRBJ1-3|NA|TRBV5-4|NA
TGTGCCAGCAGCTTGGCCCGTCCCTCTGGAAACACCATATATTTT
CASSLARPSGNTIYF
>TRBJ2-7|NA|TRBV6-1|NA
TGTGCCAGCAGTGAAGACGCGACAGGCGCCTACGAGCAGTACTTC
CASSEDATGAYEQYF
>TRBJ2-5|NA|TRBV5-8|NA
TGTGCCAGCGTACCTCCCGGGGTCGGTGGCGGGGAGACCCAGTACTTC
CASVPPGVGGGETQYF
>TRBJ1-5|NA|TRBV6-5|TRBD1
TGTGCCAGCAGCCGGGACAGGGCCAATCAGCCCCAGCATTTT
CASSRDRANQPQHF
>TRBJ1-3|few|TRBV9|TRBD1
TGTGCCAGCACCCGAGGGACAGGGATATCTGGAAACACCATATATTTT
CASTRGTGISGNTIYF
>TRBJ2-7|many|TRBV4-1|TRBD1
TGCGCCAGCAGCCCTTCCCAGGGGGCGGGGTACGAGCAGTACTTC
CASSPSQGAGYEQYF
>TRBJ1-2|medium-sized|TRBV5-6|NA
TGTGCCAGCAGCTTGATTAGTGGTGACCCGAACGCTAGGGGCTACACCTTC
CASSLISGDPNARGYTF